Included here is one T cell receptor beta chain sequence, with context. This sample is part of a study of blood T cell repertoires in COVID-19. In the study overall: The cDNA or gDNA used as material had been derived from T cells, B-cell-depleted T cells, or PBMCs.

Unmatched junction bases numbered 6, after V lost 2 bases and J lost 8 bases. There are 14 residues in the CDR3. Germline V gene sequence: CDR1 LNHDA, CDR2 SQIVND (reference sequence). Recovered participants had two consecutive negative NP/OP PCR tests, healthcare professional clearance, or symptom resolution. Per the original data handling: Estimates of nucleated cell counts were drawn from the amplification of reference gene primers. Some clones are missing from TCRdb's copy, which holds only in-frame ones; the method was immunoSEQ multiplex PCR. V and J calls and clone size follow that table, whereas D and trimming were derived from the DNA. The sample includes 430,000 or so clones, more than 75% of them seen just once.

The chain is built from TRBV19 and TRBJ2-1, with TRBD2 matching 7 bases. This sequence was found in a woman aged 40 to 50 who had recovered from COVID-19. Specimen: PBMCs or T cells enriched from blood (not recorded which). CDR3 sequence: CASSIWRESHEQFF. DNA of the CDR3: TGTGCCAGTAGTATATGGCGGGAGAGCCATGAGCAGTTCTTC.